One and the same sample provided the 2 T cell receptor beta chains below, sequenced in a study of T cell clones after liver transplantation. Data came from immunoSEQ multiplex PCR; TCRdb stores just in-frame clones and leaves some out. The sample includes 12,000 to 15,000 clones, 80% to 95% of them seen just once. Sequenced material: CD8+ T cells from blood, taken before liver transplant. Every receptor here comes from a human donor who received a liver transplant.

This chain's CDR3 is CASSLGLAGNYEQYF. The CDR3 DNA reads as TGTGCCAGCAGTTTGGGACTAGCGGGGAACTACGAGCAGTACTTC. V gene TRBV27 combines with J gene TRBJ2-7; 13 nucleotides align to TRBD2. This CDR3 spans 15 amino acids. V trimming: 3 bases; J trimming: 3 bases; junction bases outside the gene matches: 2. Germline lookup yields CDR1 MNHEY and CDR2 SMNVEV (reference sequence).

CDR3 protein: CASSGPPGLSFDEQFF. Written as DNA, the CDR3 is TGTGCCAGCAGCGGGCCGCCAGGTTTGTCTTTCGACGAGCAGTTCTTC. The chain uses TRBV7-9 and TRBJ2-1; D gene uncertain. Germline V CDR1 and CDR2: SEHNR, FQNEAQ (reference sequence). This CDR3 region has 16 residues. The V gene lost 5 bases and the J gene lost 10 bases, with 24 bases spanning the gap.